What follows is one T cell receptor (beta chain) and its context. Its antigen is still unknown. This specimen comes from a study of shared clonotypes between healthy human individuals. Study information: Each donor had three CD4 naive, three CD4 memory, two CD8 naive and one CD8 memory plate.

Naive-designated CD8 cells lacked CD45RO, were positively enriched for CCR7, and omitted terminally differentiated effector memory CD45RA+ cells. Nashville, Tennessee was home to all donors, each a Caucasian adult. Study conclusions and caveats: Non-shared clonotypes had lower generation probabilities than clonotypes shared by all four sorted-subset donors.

Profiled with immunoSEQ multiplex PCR; TCRdb holds only in-frame clones, not every one. Here the sample spans about 2 million clones, about 95% being singletons. V lost 6 bases to trimming and J lost 4 bases; unmatched junction nucleotides: 12. The CDR3 spans 16 residues. Per germline, CDR1 SGHRS and CDR2 YFSETQ. This sequence joins TRBV5-1 and TRBJ2-2, with TRBD1 matching over 7 bases. This sequence was found in a man in his late teens or twenties in good health. The sequencing sample was made of naive CD8+ T cells sorted from blood. CDR3 protein: CASTVSRDRGTGELFF. CDR3 bases: TGCGCCAGCACCGTCTCTAGGGACAGAGGCACCGGGGAGCTGTTTTTT. Looking up the rest from reference TRBV5-1 and TRBJ2-2 gives the full variable domain: KAGVTQTPRYLIKTRGQQVTLSCSPISGHRSVSWYQQTPGQGLQFLFEYFSETQRNKGNFPGRFSGRQFSNSRSEMNVSTLELGDSALYLCASTVSRDRGTGELFFGEGSRLTVL.